This T cell receptor beta chain appears in the sequencing data of a study of T-cell memory formation after mild COVID-19. MiXCR was run by TCRdb on the 5' RACE reads, yielding one entry per CDR3 protein. The sample records 500,000 to 550,000 distinct CDR3 sequences, around 21% being singletons. Study-wide results and limits: From day 15 to 85, contracting clones were balanced between CD4 and CD8, whereas later expanders leaned toward CD4+. Mainly in CM and EM were contracting CD4+ clones; CD8+ were in EMRA. Day 37-peaking second-wave clones had unconfirmed SARS-CoV-2 specificity.

CDR1 GTSNPN and CDR2 SVGIG come from the germline V gene (reference sequence). After removal of 5 bases from V and 8 bases from J, the junction contained 5 bases not matched to a gene. The CDR3 has 12 residues. This clonotype was recorded at least ten times. Its specificity is not known. This chain joins TRBV30 and TRBJ2-1; the match to TRBD2 covers 8 bases. This sequence originates from an adult woman who had mild COVID-19 (a few samples of this study predate the infection). Cell type and time point are not known. Sample: PBMCs or a T cell subset sorted from them (not recorded which). The CDR3 DNA reads TGTGCCTGGCGGGGGGGCGTAGATGAGCAGTTCTTC. Amino acids: CAWRGGVDEQFF.